This TCR beta chain originates from a study of cytomegalovirus exposure and HLA in healthy donors. As for the study in general: Approximately 85 million unique TCRs from HLA-typed donors made up an early data release. Study results and limitations: Later analysis associated a missense DCLRE1C variant with TCR beta V- and J-gene trimming. One cluster of highly shared sequence variants probably arose as a sequencing artifact. Per published reports, the classifier diagnosed cytomegalovirus status with high specificity and sensitivity.

Primers: 60 Vbeta forward and 13 Jbeta reverse. TCRdb's copy holds only in-frame clones and misses some; the assay was immunoSEQ multiplex PCR. The repertoire holds more than 85,000 clones, 60% to 80% seen once, with more than 13% in the top ten. This clone was picked up one time. Its antigen is undetermined. Germline values: CDR1 SGHNT, CDR2 YYREEE (reference sequence). CDR3 length: 16 amino acids. Trimming removed 4 bases from V and 7 bases from J; junction bases left unmatched: 7. J is TRBJ1-6 and V is TRBV5-4; TRBD1 agrees at 11 bases. This sequence was found in a woman aged 50 to 60 in good health and CMV-seropositive. The sequencing input was PBMCs. The CDR3 protein is CASSAGQGALNSPLHF. CDR3 nucleotides: TGTGCCAGCAGCGCTGGACAGGGGGCCTTGAATTCACCCCTCCACTTT. The whole variable domain, remainder taken from reference TRBV5-4 and TRBJ1-6, is ETGVTQSPTHLIKTRGQQVTLRCSSQSGHNTVSWYQQALGQGPQFIFQYYREEENGRGNFPPRFSGLQFPNYSSELNVNALELDDSALYLCASSAGQGALNSPLHFGNGTRLTVT.